This is a list of T cell receptor beta chains from one sample in a study of cytomegalovirus exposure and HLA in healthy donors. Profiled with immunoSEQ multiplex PCR; TCRdb holds only in-frame clones, not every one. Among around 150,000 clones listed, around three quarters were seen once. Sequences were obtained from PBMCs. These receptors came from a man in his forties in good health and CMV-seronegative. CDR3s include the opening cysteine and the closing phenylalanine or tryptophan. The D gene is left open where the match is weak. A clone size is listed for some rows: how often the clone was seen (once, few, many), or a class if it is expanded.

TRBJ1-2,13,TRBD1,TRBV7-8,.,TGTGCCAGCACCACAAGGGGACAGGGAGGCTACCCCTTC,CASTTRGQGGYPF
TRBJ2-7,12,TRBD1,TRBV6-5,.,TGTGCCAGCAGTGAGACAGGGCTTGAGCAGTACTTC,CASSETGLEQYF
TRBJ2-3,17,.,TRBV10-3,few,TGTGCCATCAGTGAGGAAGGGACTGGGAAAATCACAGATACGCAGTATTTT,CAISEEGTGKITDTQYF
TRBJ1-5,13,.,TRBV6-6,few,TGTGCCAGCAGAGTCCGACAGAATCAGCCCCAGAATTTT,CASRVRQNQPQNF
TRBJ1-5,15,.,TRBV7-2,.,TGTGCCAGCAGCACCCCAGGGCCCAGCAATCAGCCCCAGCATTTT,CASSTPGPSNQPQHF
TRBJ2-2,15,TRBD1,TRBV6-5,few,TGTGCCAGCAGTTACAGCAGGGGGCGAATCGGGGAGCTGTTTTTT,CASSYSRGRIGELFF
TRBJ1-1,14,TRBD1,TRBV2,.,TGTGCCAGCAGTTGGACAGGGTTTAACACTGAAGCTTTCTTT,CASSWTGFNTEAFF
TRBJ1-5,12,.,TRBV7-2,few,TGTGCCAGCAGCTTAACGGGACAGCCCCAGCATTTT,CASSLTGQPQHF
TRBJ2-3,15,TRBD1,TRBV27,once,TGTGCCAGCAGTCCCAGGGGGCCCAGCACAGATACGCAGTATTTT,CASSPRGPSTDTQYF
TRBJ2-7,14,TRBD2,TRBV7-2,.,TGTGCCAGCAGCTCTTCTAGCGGACCATACGAGCAGTACTTC,CASSSSSGPYEQYF
TRBJ1-1,15,.,TRBV9,.,TGTGCCAGCAGCCAGGGCAGGGATCTGAACACTGAAGCTTTCTTT,CASSQGRDLNTEAFF
TRBJ2-3,16,.,TRBV6-4,.,TGTGCCAGCAGTGACTCTGGGGGGACCGGCACAGATACGCAGTATTTT,CASSDSGGTGTDTQYF
TRBJ2-1,15,TRBD1,TRBV6-5,.,TGTGCCAGCAGTTCGGACAGGGACTCTTACAATGAGCAGTTCTTC,CASSSDRDSYNEQFF
TRBJ2-1,12,.,TRBV5-1,.,TGCGCCAGCAGCTTGAGCGGCCCAGGGCAGTTCTTC,CASSLSGPGQFF
TRBJ2-5,20,TRBD2,TRBV9,.,TGTGCCAGCAGCAGCTACCCCGGGACTAGCGGGATAACCGGCCAAGAGACCCAGTACTTC,CASSSYPGTSGITGQETQYF
TRBJ1-5,14,.,TRBV6-6,.,TGTGCCAGCGGGGATCGGACAGAAACACCGCCCCAGCATTTT,CASGDRTETPPQHF
TRBJ2-5,13,.,TRBV5-6,.,TGTGCCAGCAGCTTAACTAGTTTCGAGACCCAGTACTTC,CASSLTSFETQYF
TRBJ1-1,12,.,TRBV19,.,TGTGCCAGTACAGGCGGGGGCACTGAAGCTTTCTTT,CASTGGGTEAFF
TRBJ1-5,14,.,TRBV9,.,TGTGCCAGCAGCGTATCAGGAGGGAGTCAGCCCCAGCATTTT,CASSVSGGSQPQHF
TRBJ2-3,15,.,TRBV4-3,.,TGCGCCAGCAGCCCGGCTTGGACTGGAACAGATACGCAGTATTTT,CASSPAWTGTDTQYF
TRBJ1-2,16,.,TRBV7-9,.,TGTGCCAGCTCTCATCGCGAATTGGGGGCGCGAAATGGCTACACCTTC,CASSHRELGARNGYTF
TRBJ1-6,14,TRBD1,TRBV5-6,.,TGTGCCAGCAGCCAGGGACAGAGTAATTCACCCCTCCACTTT,CASSQGQSNSPLHF
TRBJ1-2,14,TRBD1,TRBV5-6,.,TGTGCCAGCAGCTCTTCGACAGGGAGATATGGCTACCCCTTC,CASSSSTGRYGYPF
TRBJ2-5,14,.,TRBV18,.,TGTGCCAGCTCACCGGCAGAGGGCACAGAGACCCAGTACTTC,CASSPAEGTETQYF
TRBJ2-3,18,TRBD2,TRBV12-5,few,TGTGCTAGTGCTCCAATTGGGGTTGGGACTAGCGGGATTTATACGCAGTATTTT,CASAPIGVGTSGIYTQYF
TRBJ1-6,15,.,TRBV5-1,.,TGCGCCAGCAGCCTAGGACGGGAAGCGAATTCACCCCTCCACTTT,CASSLGREANSPLHF
TRBJ1-2,13,.,TRBV7-9,few,TGTGCCAGCAGCTCCTACCCGGTCTATGGCTACACCTTC,CASSSYPVYGYTF
TRBJ1-1,13,TRBD1,TRBV6-5,.,TGTGCCAGCAGGCGGACAGGGGGCGGTGAAGCTTTCTTT,CASRRTGGGEAFF
TRBJ2-7,13,TRBD1,TRBV9,.,TGTGCCAGCAGCCTGGGACAGTACTACGAGCAGTACTTC,CASSLGQYYEQYF
TRBJ2-2,14,.,TRBV5-1,.,TGCGCCAGCAGCCCCCTAGTAAAGCTCGGGGAGCTGTTTTTT,CASSPLVKLGELFF
TRBJ2-1,14,.,TRBV11-3,few,TGTGCCAGCAGGGGAACAGGAAGGGGCGCTGAGCAGTTCTTC,CASRGTGRGAEQFF
TRBJ1-2,13,.,TRBV2,.,TGTGCCAGCAGTGACAGGGGACGGAGTGGCTACACCTTC,CASSDRGRSGYTF
TRBJ2-1,15,.,TRBV9,.,TGTGCCAGCAGCGTAGGCCTAGCCGGCTACAATGAGCAGTTCTTC,CASSVGLAGYNEQFF
TRBJ1-6,13,.,TRBV9,.,TGTGCCAGCAGCCCCAGTAACAATTCACCCCTCCACTTT,CASSPSNNSPLHF
TRBJ2-7,12,TRBD1,TRBV29-1,.,TGCAGCGTTGGGGACAGGGACCGTGAGCAGTACTTC,CSVGDRDREQYF
TRBJ2-1,15,TRBD2,TRBV30,.,TGTGCCTGGAGTGTAGTAGCGGGACATAGGAATGAGCAGTTCTTC,CAWSVVAGHRNEQFF
TRBJ1-5,15,.,TRBV5-6,.,TGTGCCAGCAGCTTGTGGCCAGGCCGCAATCAGCCCCAGCATTTT,CASSLWPGRNQPQHF
TRBJ2-1,16,TRBD1,TRBV18,.,TGTGCCAGCTCACGAGACCCGGGACAGTGGGACAATGAGCAGTTCTTC,CASSRDPGQWDNEQFF
TRBJ2-3,13,.,TRBV30,.,TGTGCCTGGAGTGTACTAGGAGCAGATACGCAGTATTTT,CAWSVLGADTQYF
TRBJ1-4,14,.,TRBV7-9,once,TGTGCCAGCCAAAGACAGGAGGTCAACGAAAAACTGTTTTTT,CASQRQEVNEKLFF
TRBJ2-1,16,.,TRBV2,.,TGTGCCAGCAGCGCTTGGGGGGGGGCGGCCTACAATGAGCAGTTCTTC,CASSAWGGAAYNEQFF
TRBJ2-6,13,.,TRBV7-9,.,TGTGCCAGCAGCCCGGACTCGGCCAACGTCCTGACTTTC,CASSPDSANVLTF
TRBJ1-1,14,.,TRBV5-4,.,TGTGCCAGCAGCTTGGCGCCGAGTCGTCTACCAGCTTTCTTT,CASSLAPSRLPAFF
TRBJ2-7,15,TRBD2,TRBV5-1,.,TGCGCCAGCAGCTTTACTAGCGGGGGGCCTTACGAGCAGTACTTC,CASSFTSGGPYEQYF
TRBJ1-1,15,TRBD1,TRBV7-9,.,TGTGCCAGCAGCTCCAATCGGGGACAGTTAATTGAAGCTTTCTTT,CASSSNRGQLIEAFF
TRBJ1-5,15,.,TRBV10-2,.,TGCGCCAGCAGGCCGGGACTAGGGAGCAATCAGCCCCAGCATTTT,CASRPGLGSNQPQHF
TRBJ1-2,14,TRBD1,TRBV4-1,few,TGCGCCAGCAGCCAAGCCCGACAGGGGTCTGGCTACACCTTC,CASSQARQGSGYTF
TRBJ2-1,15,.,TRBV5-1,.,TGCGCCAGCAGCTTGGAACCGGGACTCTACAATGAGCAGTTCTTC,CASSLEPGLYNEQFF
TRBJ2-2,13,.,TRBV7-2,.,TGTGCCAGCAGCTTAGGGCTGCCCGGGGAGCTGTTTTTT,CASSLGLPGELFF
TRBJ1-1,14,.,TRBV7-9,.,TGTGCCAGCAGCTTTGGGTGGAGCAACACTGAAGCTTTCTTT,CASSFGWSNTEAFF
TRBJ1-1,13,.,TRBV7-6,.,TGTGCCAGCAGCTCCATGGCAGACACTGAAGCTTTCTTT,CASSSMADTEAFF
TRBJ1-5,11,.,TRBV6-5,.,TGTGCCAGTGGACAGTATCAGCCCCAGCATTTT,CASGQYQPQHF
TRBJ2-5,16,TRBD2,TRBV5-4,few,TGTGCCAGCAGCTTGGGGCTAGCGGGTAACCAAGAGACCCAGTACTTC,CASSLGLAGNQETQYF
TRBJ2-1,12,.,TRBV6-5,.,TGTGCCAGCAGTAAAACTATGGCGGAGCAGTTCTTC,CASSKTMAEQFF
TRBJ2-5,15,.,TRBV18,once,TGTGCCAGCTCACCACTTAAAGGACACAAAGAGACCCAGTACTTC,CASSPLKGHKETQYF